What follows describes a single T cell receptor (beta chain). The sample originates from a study of blood T cell repertoires in COVID-19. Study overall: Material from acute and convalescent COVID-19 was sourced from the United States, Italy and Spain. PBMCs, B-cell-depleted T cells, or T cells were the source of the cDNA or gDNA that made up the material.

Original processing notes: The assay estimated nucleated cells by amplifying reference gene primers. The protocol was immunoSEQ multiplex PCR, while the TCRdb copy is restricted to in-frame clones and leaves out a portion. Clonal size and the V and J genes are those of that table, whereas D and trimming came from the DNA. The sample has fewer than 350,000 clones, around 88% seen once; the top ten hold 2% to 2.5%. CDR1 and CDR2 (germline): SQVTM, ANQGSEA. Trimming cost V 7 bases and J 6 bases, with 15 bases left between them. The length of the CDR3 is 12 residues. The specimen sequenced was peripheral blood. This chain uses TRBV29-1 with TRBJ1-1; D remains ambiguous. The clonotype comes from a woman between 25 and 40 years old who had recovered from COVID-19. The CDR3 region has the DNA TGCAGCGGACTTGCCTCGGCCCCTGAAGCTTTCTTT. Amino acid sequence: CSGLASAPEAFF.